Shown below are 13 T cell receptor beta chains from a single sample sequenced in a study of blood T cell repertoires in COVID-19. Some clones are missing from TCRdb's copy, which holds only in-frame ones; the method was immunoSEQ multiplex PCR. The sample carries fewer than 350,000 clones, roughly nine tenths recorded once. Sequences were obtained from peripheral blood. The receptors originated from a woman aged 25-40 years with COVID-19, enrolled during active disease.

The chain combines TRBV11-2 with TRBJ2-1, with D tentatively TRBD2 (6 bases). CDR1 SGHAT and CDR2 FQNNGV come from the germline V gene. The CDR3 consists of 14 residues. Trimming pared 0 bases from V and 8 bases from J, leaving 11 bases between. CDR3 coding DNA: TGTGCCAGCAGCTTAGAGGGGCTAGCGTATGAGCAGTTCTTC. This gives the protein CASSLEGLAYEQFF.

The V call is TRBV20-1, the J call TRBJ2-1, with TRBD2 as a possible D gene (5 bases). CDR1 is DFQATT and CDR2 is SNEGSKA in the germline V gene (reference sequence). The CDR3 is 14 residues long. Trimming pared 3 bases from V and 4 bases from J, leaving 13 bases between. CDR3 amino acids: CSASNGEGYNEQFF. The CDR3 DNA reads TGCAGTGCTAGTAACGGGGAAGGGTACAATGAGCAGTTCTTC.

This clone was seen just once. The chain couples TRBV6-5 to TRBJ2-7, with 7 bases lining up with TRBD1. This CDR3 comprises 15 residues. The V gene's germline CDR1 is MNHEY and CDR2 SVGAGI. V trimming: 6 bases; J trimming: 0 bases; junction bases outside the gene matches: 8. The CDR3 DNA reads TGTGCCAGCAGACCCCGGACAGGCCTCTCCTACGAGCAGTACTTC. Protein: CASRPRTGLSYEQYF.

About this clone: The junction differs from germline at one of its ends, possibly a read error. The J gene is TRBJ2-2, the V gene TRBV15; 7 nucleotides agree with TRBD1. This CDR3 is built from 15 residues. Per germline, CDR1 LNHNV and CDR2 YYDKDF (reference sequence). This CDR3 is CATSGEGGATGELFF. CDR3 DNA: TGTGCCACCAGCGGAGAAGGGGGCGCCACCGGGGAGCTGTTTTTT.

The chain is built from TRBV11-2 and TRBJ2-1, with 7 bases fitting TRBD2. Germline CDR1 and CDR2: SGHAT and FQNNGV. The CDR3 extends over 18 amino acids. The junction had 9 bases not matched to a gene; V was cut back by 1 base and J by 0 bases. DNA of the CDR3: TGTGCCAGCAGCTTAGGGATTACTAGCGTGAGCTCCTACAATGAGCAGTTCTTC. Translated, it gives CASSLGITSVSSYNEQFF.

The chain couples TRBV7-9 to TRBJ1-1; D is possibly TRBD1 (5 bases). V was trimmed by 5 bases and J by 7 bases, leaving 20 bases between them. Germline CDR1 SEHNR, CDR2 FQNEAQ (reference sequence). The CDR3 consists of 15 residues. The chain's CDR3 is CASSGVGAALGEAFF. Here the CDR3 DNA reads TGTGCCAGCAGCGGGGTAGGGGCCGCTTTGGGTGAAGCTTTCTTT.

This clone was recorded only once. V and J are TRBV28 and TRBJ1-2; D may be TRBD1 (6 bases). CDR3 length equals 14 residues. Germline CDR1 reads MDHEN; CDR2 reads SYDVKM. V gave up 6 bases and J gave up 4 bases, with 15 bases separating them. The CDR3 protein is CASSKTQGFYGYTF. The CDR3 DNA follows: TGTGCCAGCAGCAAGACACAGGGTTTCTATGGCTACACCTTC.

CDR3 in amino acids: CSGTGLGTEAFF. Here the CDR3 DNA reads TGCAGCGGAACAGGGCTGGGCACTGAAGCTTTCTTT. The chain joins TRBV29-1 to TRBJ1-1; D perhaps matches TRBD1 (6 bases). Germline CDR1 is SQVTM and CDR2 is ANQGSEA. The V gene lost 7 bases and the J gene lost 4 bases, with 13 bases spanning the gap. This CDR3 contains 12 residues.

This sequence joins TRBV10-2 and TRBJ2-1; D gene ambiguous. The CDR3 spans 16 residues. The V and J ends lost 6 bases and 2 bases respectively, with 17 bases between them. Germline lookup yields CDR1 WSHSY and CDR2 SAAADI. The CDR3 bases are TGCGCCAGCAGATACGGAGAAGGTAGTACCTACAATGAGCAGTTCTTC. Its translation is CASRYGEGSTYNEQFF.

The gene calls are TRBV27 and TRBJ2-7, with 7 bases aligning to TRBD1. Germline loops: CDR1 MNHEY, CDR2 SMNVEV (reference sequence). The length of the CDR3 is 15 residues. V dropped 2 bases and J dropped 7; count of bases not matched to a gene: 11. The chain's CDR3 is CASSLRGGMAMEQYF. DNA of the CDR3: TGTGCCAGCAGTTTAAGAGGGGGCATGGCGATGGAGCAGTACTTC.

The genes are TRBV6-5 and TRBJ1-2; no firm D call. This CDR3 has 15 residues. V lost 6 bases and J lost 4, with 18 bases in between. The germline V gene encodes CDR1 MNHEY and CDR2 SVGAGI. The CDR3 here is CASSSNHRSGYGYTF. CDR3 nucleotide sequence: TGTGCCAGCAGCTCGAATCATAGGAGTGGCTATGGCTACACCTTC.

J is TRBJ1-2 and V is TRBV7-9; D is unclear. The CDR3 loop spans 14 amino acids. Germline loops: CDR1 SEHNR, CDR2 FQNEAQ (reference sequence). Trimming removed 5 bases at V and 6 bases at J, with 16 bases between. CDR3 nucleotide sequence: TGTGCCAGCAGCCCCTCCAGGAGGTTAAATGGCTACACCTTC. Translating gives CASSPSRRLNGYTF.

This clone was observed a single time. The CDR3 DNA reads TGTGCCAGCAGCGCTCCGGGACAGGGGTCCACCGGGGAGCTGTTTTTT. Residues: CASSAPGQGSTGELFF. The genes are TRBV7-7 and TRBJ2-2; 10 bases line up with TRBD1. This CDR3 has 16 amino acids. V shed 5 bases and J 4 bases; nucleotides not matched to a gene: 7. Per germline, CDR1 SSHAT and CDR2 FNYEAQ (reference sequence).